The 20 T cell receptor beta chains below come from one sample, sequenced in a study of T cell repertoires in cytomegalovirus infection. TCRdb itself ran the reads through MiXCR, one entry per CDR3 protein. The table lists hundreds of thousands of distinct CDR3 sequences, over 9% of them singletons. Source material: PBMCs. Receptors were obtained from a human donor in good health (CMV status not recorded). Some clones in this sample may be carry-over from other donors' samples.

This clonotype has a handful of counts. CDR3 region: CASSSSGHEAFF. The CDR3 coding sequence is TGTGCCAGCAGCTCCTCCGGACACGAAGCTTTCTTT. This chain joins TRBV5-4 and TRBJ1-1; maybe TRBD1 (5 bases). Germline V gene lookup returns CDR1 SGHNT and CDR2 YYREEE (reference sequence). This CDR3 is 12 amino acids long. V lost 3 bases and J 8 bases, leaving 11 bases between the germline ends.

This rearrangement joins TRBV4-2 to TRBJ2-2; weak D call: TRBD1 (5 bases). CDR1 is LGHNA, CDR2 YNFKEQ, per germline. The CDR3 loop spans 16 amino acids. The germline V and J ends were trimmed by 0 bases and 6 bases, with 14 bases remaining between them. The CDR3 nucleotides are TGTGCCAGCAGCCAAGAATTAGGAAAGGGGTCCGGGGAGCTGTTTTTT. Amino acids: CASSQELGKGSGELFF.

This clonotype was recorded at least ten times. The rearrangement joins TRBV12-3 or TRBV12-4 to TRBJ2-7, with 9 bases that match TRBD2. J was trimmed by 6 bases and V by 5 bases; bases with no gene match: 11. This CDR3 contains 15 residues. In nucleotides, the CDR3 is TGTGCCAGCAGTCTTAGCGGGAGTGGGGGAGGCGAGCAGTACTTC. It yields the protein CASSLSGSGGGEQYF.

This clonotype has only a few counts. The rearrangement joins TRBV7-9 to TRBJ2-3; TRBD2 matches 14 bases. The CDR3 length is 22 residues. Germline V CDR1 and CDR2: SEHNR, FQNEAQ (reference sequence). V dropped 6 bases and J dropped 3; count of bases not matched to a gene: 23. The DNA for the CDR3 is TGTGCCAGCAGTCCACCGGGACTAGCGGGAGACCCACCCCTTGGGGCGACAGATACGCAGTATTTT. Protein product: CASSPPGLAGDPPLGATDTQYF.

This clonotype was found many times. This sequence joins TRBV7-8 and TRBJ1-5; D unclear. CDR1 is SGHVS, CDR2 FQNEAQ, per germline. V lost 0 bases to trimming and J lost 2 bases, with 11 bases between them. The CDR3 runs 16 residues. In DNA, the CDR3 is TGTGCCAGCAGCTTAGCGTTGAGTCGCGGCAATCAGCCCCAGCATTTT. Encoded protein: CASSLALSRGNQPQHF.

This clonotype was picked up many times. V gene TRBV12-3 or TRBV12-4 combines with J gene TRBJ1-1, with no clear D. CDR3 length: 13 residues. Trimming cost V 6 bases and J 1 base, with 9 bases left between them. The chain's CDR3 is CASRPDTNTEAFF. The CDR3 DNA reads TGTGCCAGCAGGCCCGACACGAACACTGAAGCTTTCTTT.

This clonotype showed up many times. The chain carries TRBV7-2 and TRBJ2-1; the D is unclear. V was pared by 7 bases and J by 7 bases, with 8 bases between. Germline loops: CDR1 SGHTA, CDR2 FQGNSA. The CDR3 consists of 11 residues. The DNA of the CDR3 is TGTGCCAGCACCTCATTAAATGAGCAGTTCTTC. It encodes CASTSLNEQFF.

Only a few counts were recorded for this clonotype. The chain joins TRBV2 to TRBJ1-2; D not certain. Germline lookup yields CDR1 SNHLY and CDR2 FYNNEI. With 1 base removed from V and 2 bases from J, the gap between germline ends came to 5 bases. This CDR3 contains 13 residues. The CDR3 region has the DNA TGTGCCAGCAGTGAAGAACTCAACTATGGCTACACCTTC. Translated: CASSEELNYGYTF. The complete variable domain, with remaining parts taken from reference TRBV2 and TRBJ1-2, reads EPEVTQTPSHQVTQMGQEVILRCVPISNHLYFYWYRQILGQKVEFLVSFYNNEISEKSEIFDDQFSVERPDGSNFTLKIRSTKLEDSAMYFCASSEELNYGYTFGSGTRLTVV.

This clonotype was counted at least ten times. The V gene is TRBV7-9, the J gene TRBJ2-6, with D maybe TRBD2 (5 bases). The CDR3 loop spans 22 amino acids. Between the trimmed V and J ends, which lost 5 bases and 0 bases, there was a span of 29 bases. The germline CDR1 and CDR2 sequences are SEHNR and FQNEAQ (reference sequence). The CDR3 DNA is TGTGCCAGCAGCCGTACCCTAGCTCCGGCCGCCGGCGCCCGCTCTGGGGCCAACGTCCTGACTTTC. Protein sequence: CASSRTLAPAAGARSGANVLTF.

This clonotype was detected only a few times. For the CDR3, the DNA is TGTGCCAGCAGTTTAGACGGACCCGGGGCGGGGTCCTACGAGCAGTACTTC. Protein product: CASSLDGPGAGSYEQYF. The chain is built from TRBV28 and TRBJ2-7, with a weak D call TRBD2 (6 bases). Germline V lookup: CDR1 MDHEN, CDR2 SYDVKM. This CDR3 region has 17 residues. V was pared by 2 bases and J by 1 base, with 18 bases between.

This clonotype has just a few counts. The chain uses TRBV5-5 and TRBJ2-6; D ambiguous. The germline gives CDR1 SGHKS, CDR2 YYEKEE (reference sequence). The CDR3 is 15 residues long. V lost 0 bases to trimming and J lost 4 bases, with 8 bases between them. In DNA form, the CDR3 reads TGTGCCAGCAGCTTGGAAGGGCCCGGGGCCAACGTCCTGACTTTC. It translates to CASSLEGPGANVLTF. Looking up the rest from reference TRBV5-5 and TRBJ2-6 gives the full variable domain: DAGVTQSPTHLIKTRGQQVTLRCSPISGHKSVSWYQQVLGQGPQFIFQYYEKEERGRGNFPDRFSARQFPNYSSELNVNALLLGDSALYLCASSLEGPGANVLTFGAGSRLTVL.

The chain carries TRBV13 and TRBJ1-1; tentative D call: TRBD1 (5 bases). V dropped 1 base and J dropped 6 bases, with 15 bases sitting between them. CDR3 length: 15 amino acids. The germline gives CDR1 PRHDT, CDR2 FYEKMQ (reference sequence). In DNA form, the CDR3 reads TGTGCCAGCAGCTTAGTCGCCACGGGGGGGGCTGAAGCTTTCTTT. Translation: CASSLVATGGAEAFF.

This rearrangement joins TRBV29-1 to TRBJ2-6; D possibly corresponds to TRBD2 (5 bases). The germline gives CDR1 SQVTM, CDR2 ANQGSEA. Trimming pared 3 bases from V and 3 bases from J, leaving 9 bases between. This CDR3 spans 14 amino acids. The DNA of the CDR3 is TGCAGCGTTGAGGAGGTGGTTGGGGCCAACGTCCTGACTTTC. Amino acids: CSVEEVVGANVLTF.

This clonotype was picked up many times. The gene calls are TRBV24-1 and TRBJ2-1; 11 positions match TRBD2. Trimming cost V 1 base and J 10 bases; bases outside gene matches: 8. Germline V gene sequence: CDR1 KGHDR, CDR2 SFDVKD. The length of the CDR3 is 16 residues. CDR3 protein: CATSDFTSGSPSEQFF. In nucleotides, the CDR3 is TGTGCCACCAGTGATTTTACTAGCGGGAGTCCGAGCGAGCAGTTCTTC.

This clonotype was detected a few times. The chain joins TRBV29-1 to TRBJ2-7; perhaps TRBD1 as D (6 bases). The CDR3 loop spans 14 amino acids. The germline V gene has CDR1 SQVTM and CDR2 ANQGSEA. The V end lost 7 bases, the J end lost 0 bases, and 16 bases lay between the germline ends. As DNA, the CDR3 is TGCAGCGCCCATCAGGGGATTCCCTCCTACGAGCAGTACTTC. Translation gives CSAHQGIPSYEQYF.

This clonotype was seen ten or more times. The rearrangement links TRBV7-3 to TRBJ2-7; D might be TRBD1 (6 bases). The CDR3 runs to 14 residues. Germline values: CDR1 SGHTA, CDR2 FQGTGA. V dropped 4 bases and J dropped 2 bases, with 12 bases sitting between them. CDR3 nucleotide sequence: TGTGCCAGCAGCTCGATGACAGGCGCCTACGAGCAGTACTTC. This codes for CASSSMTGAYEQYF.

This clonotype was observed at least ten times. The chain combines TRBV6-1 with TRBJ1-1; TRBD1 aligns across 7 bases. V was clipped by 6 bases and J by 1 base; unmatched bases: 2. The CDR3 is 13 amino acids. Germline CDR1 reads MNHNS; CDR2 reads SASEGT. The CDR3 loop reads CASRGQWNTEAFF. DNA of the CDR3: TGTGCCAGCAGGGGACAGTGGAACACTGAAGCTTTCTTT.

This clonotype was seen a handful of times. The chain combines TRBV19 with TRBJ2-1; 10 bases line up with TRBD2. CDR1 is LNHDA and CDR2 is SQIVND in the germline V gene (reference sequence). Trimming at V came to 7 bases and at J to 6 bases, leaving 12 bases not matched to a gene. The CDR3 contains 16 residues. CDR3 bases: TGTGCCAGTAACCTAGCCCCTAGCGGGAGAGGCAATGAGCAGTTCTTC. Its translation is CASNLAPSGRGNEQFF.

This clonotype has ten or more counts. The chain is built from TRBV7-3 and TRBJ2-2, with D possibly TRBD2 on 6 matching bases. The CDR3 consists of 14 residues. Germline V lookup: CDR1 SGHTA, CDR2 FQGTGA. The V end was cut by 6 bases, the J end by 0 bases, with 8 bases between. In DNA form, the CDR3 reads TGTGCCAGCAGACGCGGGGCGAACACCGGGGAGCTGTTTTTT. Protein sequence: CASRRGANTGELFF.

This clonotype has only a few counts. CDR3 residues: CASSQGWASGLYNEQFF. The CDR3 region has the DNA TGTGCCAGCAGCCAAGGTTGGGCTAGCGGGCTGTACAATGAGCAGTTCTTC. V usage is TRBV3-1 and J usage is TRBJ2-1; 8 bases are shared with TRBD2. Germline CDR1 is LGHDT and CDR2 is YNNKEL (reference sequence). CDR3 length: 17 amino acids. The V and J ends lost 1 base and 4 bases, in that order; junction bases with no gene match: 9.